This TCR beta chain is from a study of T cell responses to AZD1222 COVID-19 vaccine. Study observations and caveats: The study found vaccine-associated CD4 TCRs spanning spike, dominant at 160-218 and 743-854. Donors were largely white British and mainly female; clonal diversity was possibly underestimated. Only 5 to 7 AZD1222 recipients were seropositive at baseline. Sampling captured repertoires only after the peak T cell response.

V was clipped by 0 bases and J by 5 bases; unmatched bases: 12. Germline loops: CDR1 LGHNA, CDR2 YNFKEQ. The CDR3 sequence is 19 residues long. TCRdb's copy holds only in-frame clones and misses some; the assay was immunoSEQ multiplex PCR. The sample lists around 140,000 clones, about 90% occurring once. Concerning this clone: Its antigen is as yet unknown.

The sequencing used peripheral blood, collected 28 days after the second AZD1222 dose. The receptor was isolated from an adult who received the AZD1222 COVID-19 vaccine. The chain joins TRBV4-2 to TRBJ2-1; 11 bases line up with TRBD2. Written as DNA, the CDR3 is TGTGCCAGCAGCCAAGATCCGCGAGCGACTAGCGGGATCGACAATGAGCAGTTCTTC. Translating it yields CASSQDPRATSGIDNEQFF.